These T cell receptor beta chains were read from a single sample in a study of blood T cell repertoires in COVID-19. The method was immunoSEQ multiplex PCR; TCRdb's version includes in-frame clones alone and lacks a portion of them. The profile shows around 250,000 clones, about 87% of them singletons. The source material was PBMCs or T cells enriched from blood (not recorded which). These receptors came from a man over 45 who had been exposed to COVID-19. Both conserved end residues are part of each CDR3. The D gene is left open where the match is weak. The size of a clone is reported for some rows only, either as once, few or many, or as a class for expanded clones.

abundance	d_gene	j_gene	v_gene	CDR3aa	CDR3nt
NA	TRBD2	TRBJ2-5	TRBV29-1	CSVRLAQETQYF	TGCAGCGTTAGACTAGCCCAAGAGACCCAGTACTTC
NA	NA	TRBJ2-2	TRBV5-1	CASSLRQGGGELFF	TGCGCCAGCAGCTTACGGCAGGGCGGCGGGGAGCTGTTTTTT
NA	NA	TRBJ1-1	TRBV30	CAWSEEQGMNTEAFF	TGTGCCTGGAGTGAAGAACAGGGAATGAACACTGAAGCTTTCTTT
NA	NA	TRBJ1-4	TRBV19	CASRSGEGFEKLFF	TGTGCCAGTAGATCAGGGGAGGGGTTTGAAAAACTGTTTTTT
NA	NA	TRBJ1-3	TRBV3-1/TRBV3-2	CASSHGQNSGNTIYF	TGTGCCAGCAGCCACGGACAGAACTCTGGAAACACCATATATTTT
NA	NA	TRBJ2-1	TRBV15	CATSRDRAGFEQFF	TGTGCCACCAGCAGAGATCGGGCGGGTTTTGAGCAGTTCTTC
NA	NA	TRBJ1-2	TRBV9	CASSPGEAAANGYTF	TGTGCCAGCAGCCCGGGTGAGGCCGCAGCCAATGGCTACACCTTC
NA	NA	TRBJ1-4	TRBV11-2	CASSLGLADNEKLFF	TGTGCCAGCAGCTTAGGATTGGCTGATAATGAAAAACTGTTTTTT
NA	TRBD2	TRBJ2-2	TRBV6-6	CASSPGTSSYTGELFF	TGTGCCAGCAGTCCCGGGACTAGCTCCTACACCGGGGAGCTGTTTTTT
NA	NA	TRBJ1-1	TRBV25-1	CASVGELNTEAFF	TGTGCCAGCGTTGGGGAGTTGAACACTGAAGCTTTCTTT
NA	NA	TRBJ1-5	TRBV4-1	CASSQNEGTNQPQHF	TGCGCCAGCAGCCAAAACGAGGGAACCAATCAGCCCCAGCATTTT
NA	NA	TRBJ2-3	TRBV19	CASRSLSSGTDTQYF	TGTGCCAGTAGAAGTTTGTCTAGCGGCACAGATACGCAGTATTTT
once	NA	TRBJ2-2	TRBV10-3	CAIMRTVNTGELFF	TGTGCCATCATGCGGACAGTCAACACCGGGGAGCTGTTTTTT
NA	NA	TRBJ2-4	TRBV28	CASSLLRNIQYF	TGTGCCAGCAGTTTACTTCGTAACATTCAGTACTTC
once	TRBD1	TRBJ1-6	TRBV5-1	CASSLVGTGGLSLHF	TGCGCCAGCAGCTTGGTCGGGACAGGGGGCTTATCGCTCCACTTT
NA	NA	TRBJ1-2	TRBV30	CAWSLPAGYGYTF	TGTGCCTGGAGTCTCCCCGCGGGCTATGGCTACACCTTC
NA	NA	TRBJ2-5	TRBV28	CASSSLDQETQYF	TGTGCCAGCAGTTCACTAGACCAAGAGACCCAGTACTTC
once	TRBD2	TRBJ2-1	TRBV5-4	CASSLRASGFSYNEQFF	TGTGCCAGCAGTTTGAGGGCTAGCGGGTTCTCCTACAATGAGCAGTTCTTC
NA	TRBD2	TRBJ2-3	TRBV5-1	CASSFSGSTDTQYF	TGCGCCAGCAGCTTTAGCGGGAGCACAGATACGCAGTATTTT
NA	TRBD1	TRBJ2-3	TRBV9	CASSPGQGSDTQYF	TGTGCCAGCAGCCCGGGACAGGGAAGCGATACGCAGTATTTT
NA	TRBD2	TRBJ2-1	TRBV10-3	CAISESAGGPNEQFF	TGTGCCATCAGTGAGTCGGCGGGGGGGCCGAATGAGCAGTTCTTC
NA	NA	TRBJ2-7	TRBV2	CASSNDRQYEQYF	TGTGCCAGCAGTAATGACAGGCAGTACGAGCAGTACTTC
NA	NA	TRBJ1-2	TRBV30	CAWSVGASEAYGYTF	TGTGCCTGGAGTGTAGGGGCCAGTGAAGCGTATGGCTACACCTTC
NA	NA	TRBJ1-4	TRBV28	CASSLIVQGINEKLFF	TGTGCCAGCAGTTTAATCGTCCAGGGGATCAATGAAAAACTGTTTTTT
NA	NA	TRBJ1-1	TRBV18	CASSPPVDRRIAEAFF	TGTGCCAGCTCACCACCAGTTGACAGGAGGATCGCTGAAGCTTTCTTT
NA	NA	TRBJ2-5	TRBV2	CASSEPETQYF	TGTGCCAGCAGTGAACCTGAGACCCAGTACTTC
NA	NA	TRBJ1-3	TRBV18	CASSPSPGTDTIYF	TGTGCCAGCTCACCGTCACCCGGTACGGACACCATATATTTT
once	NA	TRBJ1-2	TRBV12-3/TRBV12-4	CASSLQANYGYTF	TGTGCCAGCAGCCTACAGGCTAACTATGGCTACACCTTC
few	NA	TRBJ1-4	TRBV5-6	CASSLLGTTGEKLFF	TGTGCCAGCAGCCTGCTAGGCACAACAGGAGAAAAACTGTTTTTT
NA	NA	TRBJ1-5	TRBV10-1	CASSPDSGNQPQHF	TGCGCCAGCAGCCCCGACTCCGGCAATCAGCCCCAGCATTTT
NA	NA	TRBJ1-1	TRBV28	CASSQAVGTEAFF	TGTGCCAGCAGTCAGGCCGTAGGCACTGAAGCTTTCTTT
NA	NA	TRBJ1-3	TRBV6-5	CASSPGRAFGNTIYF	TGTGCCAGCAGCCCCGGCAGGGCCTTTGGAAACACCATATATTTT
NA	NA	TRBJ2-5	TRBV18	CASSPRTQETQYF	TGTGCCAGCTCACCACGCACTCAAGAGACCCAGTACTTC
NA	TRBD1	TRBJ1-2	TRBV5-1	CASSFTGGSIGYTF	TGCGCCAGCAGTTTTACAGGGGGCTCTATTGGCTACACCTTC
NA	NA	TRBJ1-3	TRBV5-4	CASSFGGSGNTIYF	TGTGCCAGCAGCTTTGGGGGCTCCGGAAACACCATATATTTT
NA	TRBD1	TRBJ2-3	TRBV7-9	CASSFPGQGASDTQYF	TGTGCCAGCAGCTTTCCGGGACAGGGGGCATCAGATACGCAGTATTTT
NA	NA	TRBJ2-7	TRBV11-3	CASSLNTYSYEQYF	TGTGCCAGCAGCTTGAATACCTACTCCTACGAGCAGTACTTC
NA	NA	TRBJ2-1	TRBV18	CASSNRSSYNEQFF	TGTGCCAGCTCAAACAGGAGCTCCTACAATGAGCAGTTCTTC
once	TRBD2	TRBJ2-1	TRBV9	CASSASGSSYNEQFF	TGTGCCAGCAGCGCCAGCGGGAGCTCCTACAATGAGCAGTTCTTC
NA	NA	TRBJ1-1	TRBV10-3	CATREQENTEAFF	TGTGCCACCCGAGAACAGGAGAACACTGAAGCTTTCTTT
NA	NA	TRBJ1-5	TRBV5-1	CASSPAGQGGQPQHF	TGCGCCAGCAGCCCGGCGGGGCAGGGTGGTCAGCCCCAGCATTTT
NA	NA	TRBJ2-3	TRBV20-1	CSAALQDTQYF	TGCAGTGCGGCCCTCCAAGATACGCAGTATTTT
NA	NA	TRBJ2-1	TRBV5-1	CASSLVGGGYNEQFF	TGCGCCAGCAGCTTGGTGGGGGGAGGATACAATGAGCAGTTCTTC